A single sample gave rise to the 22 T cell receptor beta chains below, sequenced in a study of blood T cell repertoires in COVID-19. This table comes from immunoSEQ multiplex PCR, and its TCRdb copy is limited to in-frame clones, with some not included. The sample lists some 56,000 clones, roughly 90% seen once, with around 20% in the top ten. The sequenced material came from peripheral blood. These receptors all stem from a human donor in a cohort sampled during active COVID-19.

This clone was detected only once. The J gene is TRBJ1-1, the V gene TRBV30; 8 nucleotides match TRBD1. CDR3 length equals 15 residues. The junction had 14 bases not matched to a gene; V was cut back by 7 bases and J by 4 bases. From germline, CDR1 is GTSNPN and CDR2 SVGIG (reference sequence). The CDR3 DNA sequence: TGTGCCTACCTCGACAGGGGACGTAGTCTCACTGAAGCTTTCTTT. Its protein product is CAYLDRGRSLTEAFF.

V is TRBV12-5 and J is TRBJ2-1, with D perhaps matching TRBD2 (7 bases). V was cut by 5 bases and J by 7 bases, with 21 bases left in between. This CDR3 spans 16 amino acids. Germline V gene lookup returns CDR1 LGHNT and CDR2 FRNRAP. The CDR3 DNA reads as TGTGCTAGTGGTATCTCATCTGGCAGGGGAGGGAATGAGCAGTTCTTC. Residues: CASGISSGRGGNEQFF.

With respect to this clone: Other DNA sequences in the sample encode the same CDR3. This chain uses TRBV7-2 with TRBJ1-5; 9 bases align to TRBD1. Trimming at V came to 5 bases and at J to 2 bases, leaving 1 base not matched to a gene. The CDR3 runs to 14 residues. Looked up from germline, CDR1 is SGHTA and CDR2 is FQGNSA. Here the CDR3 DNA reads TGTGCCAGCAGCCGGGACAGGGGCAATCAGCCCCAGCATTTT. Its translation is CASSRDRGNQPQHF.

The chain recombines TRBV19 with TRBJ1-2; 9 bases are a match to TRBD1. Per germline, CDR1 LNHDA and CDR2 SQIVND (reference sequence). The trim removed 4 bases at V and 4 bases at J, leaving 19 bases unmatched. The CDR3 has 19 amino acids. Written as DNA, the CDR3 is TGTGCCAGTAGTACCCGACCGGGACAGGGTCAGGTCTCAGGCTATGGCTACACCTTC. This translates into CASSTRPGQGQVSGYGYTF.

The rearrangement uses TRBV4-1 and TRBJ2-3; no firm D call. Trimming removed 0 bases from V and 0 bases from J, with 10 bases in between. The V gene's germline CDR1 is MGHRA and CDR2 YSYEKL. The CDR3 is 16 amino acids. CDR3 nucleotides: TGCGCCAGCAGCCAAGAGGCGGCCCCTAGCACAGATACGCAGTATTTT. It encodes CASSQEAAPSTDTQYF.

V gene TRBV7-2 combines with J gene TRBJ1-2, with 7 bases identical to TRBD1. The CDR3 sequence is 15 residues long. Germline V gene lookup returns CDR1 SGHTA and CDR2 FQGNSA. V lost 8 bases to trimming and J lost 1 base; unmatched junction nucleotides: 10. In nucleotides, the CDR3 is TGTGCCAGCCATAGGCAGGGGGTCGGTAACTATGGCTACACCTTC. It encodes CASHRQGVGNYGYTF. The entire variable domain, with the rest obtained from reference TRBV7-2 and TRBJ1-2, is as follows: GAGVSQSPSNKVTEKGKDVELRCDPISGHTALYWYRQSLGQGLEFLIYFQGNSAPDKSGLPSDRFSAERTGGSVSTLTIQRTQQEDSAVYLCASHRQGVGNYGYTFGSGTRLTVV.

The chain uses TRBV18 and TRBJ2-1; TRBD1 matches at 9 bases. The CDR3 loop spans 15 amino acids. The germline gives CDR1 KGHSH, CDR2 LQKENI. The V and J ends lost 4 bases and 9 bases, in that order; junction bases with no gene match: 10. CDR3: CASSLQGAALAEQFF. DNA for the CDR3: TGTGCCAGCTCACTACAGGGGGCTGCGCTGGCTGAGCAGTTCTTC. The variable domain in full, with the rest retrieved from reference TRBV18 and TRBJ2-1, is NAGVMQNPRHLVRRRGQEARLRCSPMKGHSHVYWYRQLPEEGLKFMVYLQKENIIDESGMPKERFSAEFPKEGPSILRIQQVVRGDSAAYFCASSLQGAALAEQFFGPGTRLTVL.

The chain combines TRBV6-5 with TRBJ2-7, with TRBD2 as a possible D gene (7 bases). CDR3 size: 12 residues. Trimming took 3 bases from V and 8 from J, leaving 11 bases between them. Germline CDR1 reads MNHEY; CDR2 reads SVGAGI. In DNA form, the CDR3 reads TGTGCCAGCAGTTATAGGGGGGGACAGCAGTACTTC. It yields the protein CASSYRGGQQYF.

The CDR3 sequence: CASSLAAGLAGGRSTDTQYF. The CDR3 nucleotides read TGCGCCAGCAGCTTGGCTGCGGGACTAGCGGGGGGGCGTAGCACAGATACGCAGTATTTT. V and J are TRBV5-1 and TRBJ2-3, with 16 bases lining up with TRBD2. The CDR3 loop spans 20 amino acids. V trimming: 0 bases; J trimming: 0 bases; junction bases outside the gene matches: 7. Germline V gene lookup returns CDR1 SGHRS and CDR2 YFSETQ. Based on the CDR3 plus reference TRBV5-1 and TRBJ2-3, the full variable domain is KAGVTQTPRYLIKTRGQQVTLSCSPISGHRSVSWYQQTPGQGLQFLFEYFSETQRNKGNFPGRFSGRQFSNSRSEMNVSTLELGDSALYLCASSLAAGLAGGRSTDTQYFGPGTRLTVL.

The V call is TRBV9, the J call TRBJ2-3, with 11 nucleotides matching TRBD2. The germline gives CDR1 SGDLS, CDR2 YYNGEE. CDR3 length: 16 amino acids. Trimming cost V 0 bases and J 4 bases; bases outside gene matches: 4. The CDR3 sequence is CASSVDSGGAADTQYF. CDR3 DNA: TGTGCCAGCAGCGTAGATAGCGGGGGGGCCGCAGATACGCAGTATTTT.

This clone was recorded once. V gene TRBV19 combines with J gene TRBJ1-1, with 8 bases lining up with TRBD1. The junction had 9 bases not matched to a gene; V was cut back by 6 bases and J by 0 bases. Germline-derived CDR1 and CDR2 are LNHDA and SQIVND (reference sequence). CDR3 length: 16 amino acids. As DNA, the CDR3 is TGTGCCAGTAGCCCCACAGGGGGTGGGATGAACACTGAAGCTTTCTTT. Its protein product is CASSPTGGGMNTEAFF.

This chain connects TRBV19 to TRBJ2-5; 10 bases align to TRBD2. Germline loops: CDR1 LNHDA, CDR2 SQIVND (reference sequence). The CDR3 length is 15 residues. Trimming removed 3 bases from V and 5 bases from J; junction bases left unmatched: 6. The CDR3: CASSMGAGGRETQYF. CDR3 sequence (DNA): TGTGCCAGTAGTATGGGAGCGGGGGGGCGCGAGACCCAGTACTTC.

V usage is TRBV5-4 and J usage is TRBJ2-5, with 14 bases that match TRBD2. With V trimmed by 5 bases and J by 2 bases, 5 bases remained unmatched. Germline CDR1 SGHNT, CDR2 YYREEE (reference sequence). This CDR3 comprises 16 residues. The CDR3, as DNA: TGTGCCAGCAGGGGGACTAGCGGGGGAACACAAGAGACCCAGTACTTC. Encoded protein: CASRGTSGGTQETQYF.

This clone was detected only a few times. V usage is TRBV6-2 or TRBV6-3 and J usage is TRBJ1-6, with 10 bases matching TRBD1. With 6 bases clipped from V and 0 bases from J, the junction kept 5 bases outside the gene matches. CDR1 MNHEY and CDR2 SVGEGT come from the germline V gene. The CDR3 extends over 17 amino acids. CDR3 DNA sequence: TGTGCCAGCAGCTGGGGACAGGGGAGCTCCTATAATTCACCCCTCCACTTT. This codes for CASSWGQGSSYNSPLHF.

In its sample, this clone was seen a few times. The rearrangement links TRBV7-2 to TRBJ2-7; 8 nucleotides line up with TRBD2. Losses at the gene ends were 4 bases for V and 7 bases for J; bases not matched to a gene: 6. In germline, CDR1 is SGHTA, CDR2 FQGNSA. This CDR3 comprises 13 residues. CDR3 amino acids: CASSSGTSDEQYF. In DNA form, the CDR3 reads TGTGCCAGCAGCTCCGGGACTAGTGATGAGCAGTACTTC.

This clone was counted ten times or more. The gene calls are TRBV6-2 or TRBV6-3 and TRBJ2-7, with D unresolved. This CDR3 comprises 14 residues. Trimming took 4 bases from V and 5 from J, leaving 15 bases between them. Per germline, CDR1 MNHEY and CDR2 SVGEGT. The CDR3 region has the DNA TGTGCCAGCAGTTTCCAGTTACATGGTCACGAGCAGTACTTC. It translates to CASSFQLHGHEQYF.

V and J are TRBV5-4 and TRBJ1-2; TRBD1 is a possible D gene (6 bases). V was pared by 5 bases and J by 10 bases, with 24 bases between. Looked up from germline, CDR1 is SGHNT and CDR2 is YYREEE (reference sequence). This CDR3 is 15 amino acids long. CDR3 coding DNA: TGTGCCAGCAGTACTGCGCGGGGGCTCTCATCTTCCTACACCTTC. This codes for CASSTARGLSSSYTF.

This clone has more than one count but fewer than ten. The V and J genes are TRBV9 and TRBJ2-1; D uncertain. The CDR3 consists of 16 residues. Trimming cost V 4 bases and J 1 base, with 15 bases left between them. Germline V lookup: CDR1 SGDLS, CDR2 YYNGEE. As DNA, the CDR3 is TGTGCCAGCAGCCTACATCCGACTGCGTCCTACAATGAGCAGTTCTTC. Encoded protein: CASSLHPTASYNEQFF. The full variable domain, completed using reference TRBV9 and TRBJ2-1, is DSGVTQTPKHLITATGQRVTLRCSPRSGDLSVYWYQQSLDQGLQFLIQYYNGEERAKGNILERFSAQQFPDLHSELNLSSLELGDSALYFCASSLHPTASYNEQFFGPGTRLTVL.

This sequence joins TRBV7-2 and TRBJ2-3; D is uncertain. The ends were cut back, 3 bases at V and 3 bases at J, with 7 bases in the middle. The CDR3 length is 13 residues. Looked up from germline, CDR1 is SGHTA and CDR2 is FQGNSA. The chain's CDR3 is CASSFERTDTQYF. The CDR3 DNA reads as TGTGCCAGCAGCTTTGAGAGAACAGATACGCAGTATTTT.

This clone was counted a few times. This chain joins TRBV9 and TRBJ2-7; 7 nucleotides align to TRBD1. The V gene end was trimmed by 0 bases and the J gene end by 4 bases; junction bases not matched to a gene: 7. Germline CDR1 SGDLS, CDR2 YYNGEE. The CDR3 spans 15 residues. The CDR3 protein is CASSVGTGPAYEQYF. For the CDR3, the DNA is TGTGCCAGCAGCGTAGGGACAGGACCCGCATACGAGCAGTACTTC.

The genes are TRBV27 and TRBJ2-3, with a tentative D call TRBD2 (5 bases). This CDR3 has 16 residues. The V end lost 8 bases, the J end lost 4 bases, and 22 bases lay between the germline ends. CDR1 is MNHEY, CDR2 SMNVEV, per germline (reference sequence). The CDR3 loop is CASSRATRFYSDTQYF. The CDR3 nucleotides are TGTGCCAGCTCGAGGGCGACAAGGTTTTACTCAGATACGCAGTATTTT.

This rearrangement joins TRBV20-1 to TRBJ2-1; 8 bases agree with TRBD2. The CDR3 totals 13 residues. In germline, CDR1 is DFQATT, CDR2 SNEGSKA (reference sequence). Trimming cost V 3 bases and J 6 bases; bases outside gene matches: 4. In DNA form, the CDR3 reads TGCAGTGCTAGTGCGCGGGGGGTCAATGAGCAGTTCTTC. It is translated as CSASARGVNEQFF.